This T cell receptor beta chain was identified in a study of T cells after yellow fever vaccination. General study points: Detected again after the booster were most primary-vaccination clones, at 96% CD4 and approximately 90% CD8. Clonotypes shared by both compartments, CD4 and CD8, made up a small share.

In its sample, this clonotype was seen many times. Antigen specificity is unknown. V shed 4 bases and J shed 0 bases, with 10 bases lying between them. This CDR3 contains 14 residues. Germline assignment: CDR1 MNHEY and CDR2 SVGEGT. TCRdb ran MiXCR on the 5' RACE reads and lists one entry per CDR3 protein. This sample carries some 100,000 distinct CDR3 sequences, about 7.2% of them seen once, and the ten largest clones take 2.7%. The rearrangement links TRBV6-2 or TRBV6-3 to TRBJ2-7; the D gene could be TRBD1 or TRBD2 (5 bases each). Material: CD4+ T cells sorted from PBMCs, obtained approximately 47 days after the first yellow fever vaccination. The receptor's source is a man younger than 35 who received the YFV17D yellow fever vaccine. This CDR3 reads CASSWDPLSYEQYF. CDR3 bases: TGTGCCAGCAGTTGGGACCCCCTCTCCTACGAGCAGTACTTC.